What follows are 10 T cell receptor beta chains derived from one specimen sequenced in a study of beta chain features in type 1 diabetes. Study results and limitations: In every one of the four CD4+ subsets, TCRB CDR3s were moderately but significantly shorter in Type 1 diabetes patients.

The entirety of the isolated RNA underwent reverse transcription, so expressed TCRB transcripts were sequenced. The repertoire was sequenced with immunoSEQ multiplex PCR; TCRdb's copy has only in-frame clones and lacks some. The sample includes about 270,000 clones, 14% of them seen just once. Antigens for these TCRs are unknown. Sequenced material: naive CD4+ T cells from blood. These receptors all come from a young man with type 1 diabetes.

In this sample, this clone turned up a few times. The chain combines TRBV4-2 with TRBJ2-1; the match to TRBD2 covers 8 bases. With V trimmed by 0 bases and J by 1 base, 5 bases remained unmatched. Germline CDR1 is LGHNA and CDR2 is YNFKEQ. This CDR3 comprises 17 residues. CDR3 amino acids: CASSQDPGRVSYNEQFF. Here the CDR3 DNA reads TGTGCCAGCAGCCAAGATCCCGGGAGGGTTTCCTACAATGAGCAGTTCTTC.

This clone has a handful of counts. The V and J genes are TRBV2 and TRBJ1-5, with D perhaps TRBD1 (5 bases). V gave up 3 bases and J gave up 7 bases, with 10 bases separating them. Germline V gene data show CDR1 as SNHLY and CDR2 as FYNNEI. The CDR3 loop spans 13 amino acids. CDR3 sequence reads: CASSDWGGQPQHF. The CDR3 bases are TGTGCCAGCAGTGACTGGGGGGGACAGCCCCAGCATTTT.

This clone was picked up a small number of times. The chain employs TRBV5-4 and TRBJ2-3, with TRBD1 identical over 7 bases. The CDR3 covers 16 residues. CDR1 is SGHNT, CDR2 YYREEE, per germline (reference sequence). V was pared by 4 bases and J by 0 bases, with 8 bases of the junction left unmatched. The CDR3 nucleotides are TGTGCCAGCAGCAAAGGGGGCGCAGCTAGCACAGATACGCAGTATTTT. Translating gives CASSKGGAASTDTQYF.

The chain recombines TRBV6-1 with TRBJ2-3; D is undetermined. CDR3 length: 12 amino acids. Germline CDR1 and CDR2: MNHNS and SASEGT. With 5 bases removed from V and 3 bases from J, the gap between germline ends came to 6 bases. The CDR3 here is CASSSYTDTQYF. In DNA form, the CDR3 reads TGTGCCAGCAGTTCCTATACAGATACGCAGTATTTT.

This clone was observed a handful of times. J is TRBJ1-1 and V is TRBV18; 11 nucleotides line up with TRBD1. The CDR3 runs 16 residues. From germline, CDR1 is KGHSH and CDR2 LQKENI. The V gene end was trimmed by 4 bases and the J gene end by 4 bases; junction bases not matched to a gene: 8. DNA of the CDR3: TGTGCCAGCTCACATGAAACCGGGACAGGGGGCACTGAAGCTTTCTTT. The encoded protein is CASSHETGTGGTEAFF.

This clone was counted only a few times. The chain is built from TRBV7-2 and TRBJ2-1; TRBD1 aligns across 12 bases. The ends lost 6 bases at V and 6 bases at J; junction bases unmatched: 6. Germline V gene data show CDR1 as SGHTA and CDR2 as FQGNSA. This CDR3 has 15 amino acids. The CDR3 sequence: CASRAGQGAGNEQFF. CDR3 nucleotides: TGTGCCAGCAGGGCGGGACAGGGGGCCGGCAATGAGCAGTTCTTC.

This clone occurred a few times. This chain links TRBV29-1 with TRBJ2-5; D uncertain. V was cut by 7 bases and J by 3 bases, with 12 bases left in between. Germline values: CDR1 SQVTM, CDR2 ANQGSEA. The CDR3 spans 12 residues. The CDR3: CSAKTGEETQYF. Here the CDR3 DNA reads TGCAGCGCCAAGACTGGAGAAGAGACCCAGTACTTC. Together with reference TRBV29-1 and TRBJ2-5, the CDR3 gives the full variable domain: SAVISQKPSRDICQRGTSLTIQCQVDSQVTMMFWYRQQPGQSLTLIATANQGSEATYESGFVIDKFPISRPNLTFSTLTVSNMSPEDSSIYLCSAKTGEETQYFGPGTRLLVL.

The V call is TRBV28, the J call TRBJ2-7; possible D gene TRBD2, 5 bases. Trimming removed 6 bases at V and 3 bases at J, with 18 bases between. The CDR3 covers 15 residues. The germline V gene encodes CDR1 MDHEN and CDR2 SYDVKM. CDR3 in DNA: TGTGCCAGCAGCCGTCAAGCGGCACCTATCTACGAGCAGTACTTC. Its translation: CASSRQAAPIYEQYF.

This rearrangement joins TRBV28 to TRBJ2-7; 7 bases are shared with TRBD1. Germline CDR1 is MDHEN and CDR2 is SYDVKM. V shed 5 bases, J shed 0 bases, and the junction held 7 bases outside the gene matches. The CDR3 covers 15 residues. The CDR3 bases are TGTGCCAGCAGTGCTCTTGGGACAGCCTCCTACGAGCAGTACTTC. Its protein is CASSALGTASYEQYF. Full variable domain (missing parts from reference TRBV28 and TRBJ2-7): DVKVTQSSRYLVKRTGEKVFLECVQDMDHENMFWYRQDPGLGLRLIYFSYDVKMKEKGDIPEGYSVSREKKERFSLILESASTNQTSMYLCASSALGTASYEQYFGPGTRLTVT.

This clone was seen only a few times. V and J are TRBV18 and TRBJ1-5; D not certain. The CDR3 totals 13 residues. V was clipped by 5 bases and J by 4 bases, with 9 bases between them. Per germline, CDR1 KGHSH and CDR2 LQKENI. CDR3 bases: TGTGCCAGCTCAAGGGAGAGTAATCAGCCCCAGCATTTT. Translating gives CASSRESNQPQHF.